This T cell receptor beta chain was found in a study of shared clonotypes between healthy human individuals (dated by TCRdb to about 2020). Study-level background: The cohort included a few men and two women between 18 and 49 years of age. Each donor's leukapheresis produced roughly between roughly 0.9 and 8.9 billion PBMCs. Libraries were prepared and TCR repertoires were sequenced by different laboratories using diverse techniques, in order to increase sequencing depth and limit assay-specific biases. For each donor, three plates each were used for CD4 naive and CD4 memory, two plates were used for CD8 naive, and one plate was used for CD8 memory. Blood TCR repertoires of about five healthy adults were deeply sequenced to estimate repertoire size and the extent of clonotype sharing between individuals.

Notes on this clone: This receptor's antigen is unknown. Base qualities were left out, and no much larger clone turns up one base away.

Beyond this particular receptor, the publication reports: Compared with non-shared clonotypes, clonotypes shared by all four sorted-subset donors had higher generation probabilities. Pairwise subsampling indicated that sequencing depth was expected to affect the degree of clonotype sharing among donors. Estimated clonotype richness was generally larger for naive than for memory subsets. Even with the large sequencing depth, rarefaction of the sorted-subset datasets indicated that sequencing was incomplete. Only blood was sampled, and tissue TCR repertoires likely differ from those in blood. The genetic and exposure-history diversity represented was limited by the small number of donors. Sharing across a few donors was observed for approximately 4.6% of naive CD4, 3.5% of naive CD8, over 2% of memory CD4, and roughly 0.4% of memory CD8 clonotypes.

Using the deep immunoSEQ assay, TCR CDR3 regions were amplified from genomic DNA by multiplex PCR. Genomic DNA extracted from each cell subset was distributed evenly over all wells of several immunoSEQ 96-well plates, and each plate served as one replicate. For sorted subsets, approximately 190 ng of genomic DNA, equivalent to 25,000 to 30,000 T cell genomes, went into each replicate PCR. Purified libraries were measured with a Qubit 3.0 fluorometer, size-checked on a Bioanalyzer 2100, and measured again with the KAPA Library Quantification kit. Each immunoSEQ 96-well plate was sequenced on its own single-read 150-cycle Illumina NextSeq 550 flow cell. The study's processing was this. The immunoSEQ output contained only junctional sequences without quality scores, so filtering could not match that applied to full-length reads. To assign V/J genes and CDR3, sequences were annotated using PyIR, a Python wrapper for IgBLAST v1.9, with IMGT germline references. Reads with weak V/J assignments (E-value above 1e-6), missing CDR3, stop codons, out-of-frame junctions, or ambiguous translated residues were removed. V3J clonotypes were defined as sequences sharing the same inferred V gene, J gene, and CDR3 amino acid sequence. Percentage overlap between repertoires was computed as shared unique clonotypes divided by the size of the smaller repertoire. Three approaches were used to assess repertoire richness: RTK rarefaction, the Chao1 estimator, and Recon v2.1 estimates of unobserved clonotypes. For all TCRbeta clonotypes obtained by the gDNA method from a few donors, generation probabilities were computed with OLGA. The clones in this table, taken by TCRdb from immuneACCESS, are in-frame only. Not every clone is retained; where verified, under half of the shortfall comes from an unresolved V gene, and the cause of the rest is unknown. Clonal size and the V and J genes are those of that table, whereas D and trimming came from the DNA. In this sample the table shows hundreds of thousands of clones, approximately 96% of which occur a single time. The ten largest clonotypes hold around 0.1% of the sample.

CD8 naive samples were CD45RO-negative cells positively selected for CCR7, giving a CD45RA+CCR7+ population that excluded TemRA cells. The donors were healthy, HIV-negative adults who had no recently reported acute infections or vaccinations. All donors were Caucasian adults living in Nashville, Tennessee, USA. After blood collection by leukapheresis, PBMCs were isolated using Ficoll-Histopaque density gradient centrifugation and then cryopreserved in the vapor phase of liquid nitrogen. Analytical flow cytometry was used to check the purity and quantity of every magnetically sorted T cell population. Each sorted fraction had its genomic DNA isolated and then quantified by UV absorbance on a Nanodrop 2000c. The CDR3 has 17 amino acids, counting the end cysteine and phenylalanine. The DNA shown is the 51-base CDR3, in frame from base 1. Based on the germline V gene (reference sequence), the CDR1 and CDR2 sequences are SEHNR and FQNEAQ. Trimming costs V 5 bases and J 6 bases, and their ends lie 25 bases apart.

This TCR was recovered from a woman aged 25 to 39 in good health. The chain joins TRBV7-9 to TRBJ1-1; perhaps TRBD1 is the D gene, with 5 bases matching. The specimen was naive CD8+ T cells sorted from blood. The cell subset or site label, read with the paper, signifies: CD45RA+CCR7+. The bases read TGTGCCAGCAGCCCTACGGTTTCAGTCGGGGGAAGTTCTGAAGCTTTCTTT. This sequence encodes CASSPTVSVGGSSEAFF.